What follows are 8 T cell receptor beta chains derived from one specimen sequenced in a study of post-analysis software for immune sequencing data. Their antigens remain unidentified. Findings of the study overall: Roughly five TRBV segments, including TRBV5-6, TRBV5-1 and TRBV20-1, were more frequent in patients than controls.

Unique molecular identifiers were present in the TCR beta cDNA libraries. TCRdb re-derived calls from the PCR reads in MiXCR, one entry per CDR3 protein. This table holds 500,000 to 600,000 distinct CDR3 sequences, roughly 47% found once. The specimen was blood. These receptors all stem from a girl aged 10-17 years with multiple sclerosis.

This chain links TRBV12-3 or TRBV12-4 with TRBJ2-7; D may be TRBD2 (6 bases). This CDR3 is built from 16 residues. V dropped 6 bases and J dropped 5 bases, with 23 bases sitting between them. In DNA form, the CDR3 reads TGTGCCAGCAGCCCACGCGGCAGGGACTTTTACGACGAGCAGTACTTC. The encoded protein is CASSPRGRDFYDEQYF.

V gene TRBV20-1 combines with J gene TRBJ1-2; the D gene is possibly TRBD1 (5 bases). In germline, CDR1 is DFQATT, CDR2 SNEGSKA (reference sequence). V dropped 0 bases and J dropped 0 bases, with 14 bases sitting between them. The CDR3 is 16 residues long. Here the CDR3 DNA reads TGCAGTGCTAGAGATCTCGGGGCGTTCCCTAACTATGGCTACACCTTC. This encodes CSARDLGAFPNYGYTF.

The V call is TRBV20-1, the J call TRBJ2-1; TRBD2 agrees at 14 bases. The CDR3 runs 13 residues. The J segment lost 9 bases and the V segment lost 6 bases, leaving 4 bases of the junction unmatched. The germline V gene has CDR1 DFQATT and CDR2 SNEGSKA (reference sequence). The CDR3 is CSAGLAGEGEQFF. DNA of the CDR3: TGCAGTGCGGGACTAGCGGGAGAGGGTGAGCAGTTCTTC.

The chain links TRBV19 to TRBJ1-2; D unresolved. Germline-derived CDR1 and CDR2 are LNHDA and SQIVND (reference sequence). V lost 5 bases and J 4 bases, leaving 17 bases between the germline ends. The CDR3 is 15 residues long. The CDR3 loop reads CASSSRRAGGYGYTF. CDR3 nucleotide sequence: TGTGCCAGTAGTTCACGACGGGCTGGCGGCTATGGCTACACCTTC.

This sequence joins TRBV4-2 and TRBJ1-2, with unresolved D. Germline CDR1 and CDR2: LGHNA and YNFKEQ. V was cut by 0 bases and J by 2 bases, with 13 bases left in between. There are 16 residues in the CDR3. The CDR3 DNA is TGTGCCAGCAGCCAAGACGTTGGGGTCAAGAACTATGGCTACACCTTC. Amino acid sequence: CASSQDVGVKNYGYTF.

The rearrangement joins TRBV6-6 to TRBJ1-2, with no clear D. This CDR3 region has 13 residues. CDR1 and CDR2 (germline): MNHNY, SVGAGI (reference sequence). The V end was cut by 6 bases, the J end by 0 bases, with 8 bases between. CDR3 amino acids: CASSWTANYGYTF. DNA of the CDR3: TGTGCCAGCAGCTGGACGGCTAACTATGGCTACACCTTC.

The J gene is TRBJ2-1, the V gene TRBV20-1, with 10 bases identical to TRBD2. Looked up from germline, CDR1 is DFQATT and CDR2 is SNEGSKA (reference sequence). The CDR3 contains 15 residues. Trimming took 5 bases from V and 4 from J; bases not matched to a gene: 8. Here the CDR3 reads CSAPRTSGKYNEQFF. In nucleotides, the CDR3 is TGCAGTGCTCCTCGGACTAGCGGAAAATACAATGAGCAGTTCTTC.

The chain links TRBV20-1 to TRBJ2-5; TRBD2 matches 14 bases. This CDR3 is 15 amino acids long. After removal of 6 bases from V and 11 bases from J, the junction contained 14 bases not matched to a gene. Germline V gives CDR1 DFQATT, CDR2 SNEGSKA (reference sequence). The CDR3: CSARLAGGPYNEQYF. The CDR3 DNA reads as TGCAGTGCCCGACTAGCGGGAGGGCCCTACAATGAGCAGTACTTC.